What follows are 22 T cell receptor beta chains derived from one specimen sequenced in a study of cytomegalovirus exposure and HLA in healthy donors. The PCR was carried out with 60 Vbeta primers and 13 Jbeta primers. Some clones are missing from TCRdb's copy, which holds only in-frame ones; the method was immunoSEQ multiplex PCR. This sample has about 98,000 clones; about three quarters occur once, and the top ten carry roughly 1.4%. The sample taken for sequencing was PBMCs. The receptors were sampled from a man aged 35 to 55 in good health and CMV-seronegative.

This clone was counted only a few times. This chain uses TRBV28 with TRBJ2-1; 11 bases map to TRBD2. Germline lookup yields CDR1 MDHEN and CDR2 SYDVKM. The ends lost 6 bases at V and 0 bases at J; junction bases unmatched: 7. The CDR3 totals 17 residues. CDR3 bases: TGTGCCAGCAGGTCTAGCGGGGGGTTACGCTCCTACAATGAGCAGTTCTTC. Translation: CASRSSGGLRSYNEQFF. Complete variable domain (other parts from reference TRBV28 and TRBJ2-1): DVKVTQSSRYLVKRTGEKVFLECVQDMDHENMFWYRQDPGLGLRLIYFSYDVKMKEKGDIPEGYSVSREKKERFSLILESASTNQTSMYLCASRSSGGLRSYNEQFFGPGTRLTVL.

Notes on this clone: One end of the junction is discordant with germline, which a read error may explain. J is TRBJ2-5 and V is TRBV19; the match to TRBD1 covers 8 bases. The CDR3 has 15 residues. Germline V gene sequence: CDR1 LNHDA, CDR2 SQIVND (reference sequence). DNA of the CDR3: TGTGCCAGTAGTACGGGGACAGGTTTCGTGGAGACCCAGCACTTC. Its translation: CASSTGTGFVETQHF. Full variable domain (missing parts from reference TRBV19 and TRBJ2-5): DGGITQSPKYLFRKEGQNVTLSCEQNLNHDAMYWYRQDPGQGLRLIYYSQIVNDFQKGDIAEGYSVSREKKESFPLTVTSAQKNPTAFYLCASSTGTGFVETQHFGPGTRLLVL.

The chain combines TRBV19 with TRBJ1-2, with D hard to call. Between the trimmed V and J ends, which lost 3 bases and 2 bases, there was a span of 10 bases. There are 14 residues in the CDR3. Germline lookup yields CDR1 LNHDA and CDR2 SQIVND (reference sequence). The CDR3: CASSIESRNYGYTF. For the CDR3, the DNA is TGTGCCAGTAGTATTGAGTCAAGAAACTATGGCTACACCTTC.

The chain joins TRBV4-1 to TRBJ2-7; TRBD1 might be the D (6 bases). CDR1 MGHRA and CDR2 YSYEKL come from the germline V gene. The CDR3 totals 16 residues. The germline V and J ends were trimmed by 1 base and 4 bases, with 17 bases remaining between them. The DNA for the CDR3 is TGCGCCAGCAGCCAAGCCCCCGGGACAAGCCTTTACGAGCAGTACTTC. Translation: CASSQAPGTSLYEQYF.

This CDR3 is CASGPGLAGPDTQYF. The CDR3 nucleotides read TGTGCCAGCGGCCCCGGGCTAGCGGGGCCAGATACGCAGTATTTT. The V gene is TRBV7-6, the J gene TRBJ2-3, with TRBD2 identical over 9 bases. The CDR3 contains 15 residues. The germline V gene has CDR1 SGHVS and CDR2 FNYEAQ. V dropped 8 bases and J dropped 4; count of bases not matched to a gene: 10.

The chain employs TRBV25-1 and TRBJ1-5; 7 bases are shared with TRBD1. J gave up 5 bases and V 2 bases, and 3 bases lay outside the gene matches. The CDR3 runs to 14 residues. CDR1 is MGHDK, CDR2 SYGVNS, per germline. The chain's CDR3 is CASSEKQGHQPQHF. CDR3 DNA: TGTGCCAGCAGTGAAAAACAGGGGCATCAGCCCCAGCATTTT.

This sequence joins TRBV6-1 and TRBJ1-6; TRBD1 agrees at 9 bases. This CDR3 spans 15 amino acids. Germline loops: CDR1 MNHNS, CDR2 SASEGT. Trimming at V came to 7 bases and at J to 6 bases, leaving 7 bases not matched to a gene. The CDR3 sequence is CASNGQGKTNSPLHF. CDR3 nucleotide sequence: TGTGCCAGCAACGGACAGGGGAAAACTAATTCACCCCTCCACTTT.

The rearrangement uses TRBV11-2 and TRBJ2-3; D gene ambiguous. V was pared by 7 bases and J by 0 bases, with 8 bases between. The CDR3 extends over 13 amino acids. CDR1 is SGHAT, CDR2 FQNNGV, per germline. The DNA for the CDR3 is TGTGCCAGCATCCCACTTAGCACAGATACGCAGTATTTT. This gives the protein CASIPLSTDTQYF.

CDR3 sequence reads: CASSAPTSGGDNEQFF. DNA of the CDR3: TGTGCCAGCAGTGCACCGACTAGCGGGGGCGACAATGAGCAGTTCTTC. V gene TRBV28 combines with J gene TRBJ2-1; TRBD2 matches 12 bases. This CDR3 has 16 residues. Germline V gene sequence: CDR1 MDHEN, CDR2 SYDVKM. Losses at the gene ends were 5 bases for V and 5 bases for J; bases not matched to a gene: 7.

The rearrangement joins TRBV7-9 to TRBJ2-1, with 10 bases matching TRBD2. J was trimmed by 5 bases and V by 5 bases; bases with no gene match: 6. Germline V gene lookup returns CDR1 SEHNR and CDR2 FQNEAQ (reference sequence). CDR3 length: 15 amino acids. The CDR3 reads CASSGERGGHNEQFF. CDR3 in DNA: TGTGCCAGCAGCGGGGAGCGGGGGGGTCACAATGAGCAGTTCTTC. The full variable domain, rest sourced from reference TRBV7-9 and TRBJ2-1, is DTGVSQNPRHKITKRGQNVTFRCDPISEHNRLYWYRQTLGQGPEFLTYFQNEAQLEKSRLLSDRFSAERPKGSFSTLEIQRTEQGDSAMYLCASSGERGGHNEQFFGPGTRLTVL.

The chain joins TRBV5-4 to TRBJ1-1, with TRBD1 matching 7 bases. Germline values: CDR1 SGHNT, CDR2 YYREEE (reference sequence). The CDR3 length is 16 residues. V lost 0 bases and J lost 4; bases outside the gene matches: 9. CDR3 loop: CASSLETGFSSTEAFF. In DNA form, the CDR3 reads TGTGCCAGCAGCTTGGAGACAGGGTTTTCGAGCACTGAAGCTTTCTTT.

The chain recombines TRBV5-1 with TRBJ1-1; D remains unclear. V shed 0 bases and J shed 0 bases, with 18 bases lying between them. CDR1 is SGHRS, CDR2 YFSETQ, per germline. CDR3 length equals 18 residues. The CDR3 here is CASSLEDNAGYMNTEAFF. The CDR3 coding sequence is TGCGCCAGCAGCTTGGAGGATAACGCAGGATACATGAACACTGAAGCTTTCTTT.

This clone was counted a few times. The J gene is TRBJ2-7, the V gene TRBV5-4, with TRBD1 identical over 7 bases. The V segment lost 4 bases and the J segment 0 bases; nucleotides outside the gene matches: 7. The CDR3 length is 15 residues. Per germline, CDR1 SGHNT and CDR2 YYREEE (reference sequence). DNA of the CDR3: TGTGCCAGCAGCAGGAAAGGGACAGCCTCCTACGAGCAGTACTTC. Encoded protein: CASSRKGTASYEQYF.

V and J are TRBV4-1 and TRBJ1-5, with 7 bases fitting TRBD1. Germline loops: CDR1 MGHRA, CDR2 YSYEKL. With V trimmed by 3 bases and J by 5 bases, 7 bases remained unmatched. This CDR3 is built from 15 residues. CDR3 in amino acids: CASSHGTGAHQPQHF. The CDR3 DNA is TGCGCCAGCAGCCACGGTACAGGGGCCCATCAGCCCCAGCATTTT.

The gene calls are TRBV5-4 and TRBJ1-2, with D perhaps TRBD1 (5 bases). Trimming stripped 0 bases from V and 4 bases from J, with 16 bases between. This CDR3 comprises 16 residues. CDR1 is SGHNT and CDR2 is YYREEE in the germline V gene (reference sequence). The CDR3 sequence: CASSLARQGISYGYTF. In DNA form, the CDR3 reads TGTGCCAGCAGCTTGGCTAGGCAGGGAATTAGCTATGGCTACACCTTC.

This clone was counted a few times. The CDR3 loop reads CAISEASGGAVNEQFF. In DNA form, the CDR3 reads TGTGCCATCAGTGAGGCTAGCGGGGGGGCCGTCAATGAGCAGTTCTTC. The rearrangement links TRBV10-3 to TRBJ2-1, with 12 positions matching TRBD2. CDR3 length: 16 residues. Germline trimming cut 2 bases from V and 6 bases from J; bases unmatched to any gene: 5. Per the germline V gene, CDR1 is ENHRY and CDR2 is SYGVKD.

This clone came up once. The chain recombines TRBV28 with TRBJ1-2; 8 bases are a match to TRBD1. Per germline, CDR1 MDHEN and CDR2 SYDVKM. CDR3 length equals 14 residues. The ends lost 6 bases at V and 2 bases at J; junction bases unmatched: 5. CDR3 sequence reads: CASSPGGSNYGYTF. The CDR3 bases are TGTGCCAGCAGCCCAGGGGGCTCGAACTATGGCTACACCTTC.

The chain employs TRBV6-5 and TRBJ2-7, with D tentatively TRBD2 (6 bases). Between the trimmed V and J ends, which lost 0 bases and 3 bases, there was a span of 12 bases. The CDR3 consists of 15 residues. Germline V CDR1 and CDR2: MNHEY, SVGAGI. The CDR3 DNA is TGTGCCAGCAGTTACTCGAAGGGACTCCACTACGAGCAGTACTTC. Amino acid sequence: CASSYSKGLHYEQYF.

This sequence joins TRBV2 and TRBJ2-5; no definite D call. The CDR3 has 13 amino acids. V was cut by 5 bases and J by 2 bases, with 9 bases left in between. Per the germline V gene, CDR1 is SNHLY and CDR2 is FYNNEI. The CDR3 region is CASSFFQQETQYF. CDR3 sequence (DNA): TGTGCCAGCAGTTTTTTCCAGCAAGAGACCCAGTACTTC.

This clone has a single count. CDR3 in amino acids: CASSPTGDYEQYF. In DNA form, the CDR3 reads TGTGCCAGTAGCCCGACAGGGGACTACGAGCAGTACTTC. This chain joins TRBV19 and TRBJ2-7, with TRBD1 matching over 8 bases. Germline V gene data show CDR1 as LNHDA and CDR2 as SQIVND (reference sequence). This CDR3 has 13 amino acids. Trimming took 6 bases from V and 3 from J; bases not matched to a gene: 4. The variable domain in full, with the rest retrieved from reference TRBV19 and TRBJ2-7, is DGGITQSPKYLFRKEGQNVTLSCEQNLNHDAMYWYRQDPGQGLRLIYYSQIVNDFQKGDIAEGYSVSREKKESFPLTVTSAQKNPTAFYLCASSPTGDYEQYFGPGTRLTVT.

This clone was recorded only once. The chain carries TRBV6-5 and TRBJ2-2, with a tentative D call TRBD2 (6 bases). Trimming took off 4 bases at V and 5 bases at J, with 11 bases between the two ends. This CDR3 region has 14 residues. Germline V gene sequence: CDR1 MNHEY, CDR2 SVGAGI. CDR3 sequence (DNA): TGTGCCAGCAGTTCCGGGGGATGGACCGGGGAGCTGTTTTTT. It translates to CASSSGGWTGELFF.

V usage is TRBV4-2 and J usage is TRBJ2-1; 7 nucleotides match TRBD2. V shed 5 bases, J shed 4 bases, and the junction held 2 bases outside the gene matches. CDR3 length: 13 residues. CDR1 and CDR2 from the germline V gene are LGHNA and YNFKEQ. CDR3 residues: CASSGGGYNEQFF. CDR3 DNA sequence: TGTGCCAGCAGCGGCGGGGGTTACAATGAGCAGTTCTTC.